This TCR beta chain was documented in a study of cytomegalovirus exposure and HLA in healthy donors. Study background: From about 179 million T cells, an earlier analysis saw under 140 million unique TCR beta sequences. Overall study results and limits: It was around 160 TCR beta chains that were listed as cytomegalovirus-associated. A later analysis found common viral pathogens apparently linked to several of the most significant clusters.

The germline V gene has CDR1 MNHNS and CDR2 SASEGT. After removal of 6 bases from V and 1 base from J, the junction contained 0 bases not matched to a gene. This CDR3 comprises 13 residues. Primers for the PCR totalled 60 Vbeta and 13 Jbeta. Clones were sequenced by immunoSEQ multiplex PCR, and TCRdb holds only the in-frame ones, with some missing. The sample lists fewer than 150,000 clones; 80% were seen once. On this clone itself: Its antigen is not known.

V and J are TRBV6-1 and TRBJ2-4; TRBD1 matches 7 bases. The receptor comes from a man aged 40-55 years in good health and CMV-seronegative. Material: PBMCs. The CDR3 region is CASRQGAKNIQYF. CDR3 coding DNA: TGTGCCAGCAGACAGGGGGCCAAAAACATTCAGTACTTC.